This T cell receptor beta chain derives from a study of blood T cell repertoires in COVID-19. The wider study: PBMCs, B-cell-depleted T cells, or T cells were the source of the cDNA or gDNA that made up the material.

This CDR3 contains 15 residues. Germline CDR1 is SEHNR and CDR2 is FQNEAQ (reference sequence). The V and J ends lost 5 bases and 4 bases respectively, with 17 bases between them. The repertoire was sequenced with immunoSEQ multiplex PCR; TCRdb's copy has only in-frame clones and lacks some. In the table there are roughly 220,000 clones, approximately 81% of which are singletons. V gene TRBV7-9 combines with J gene TRBJ2-5; weak D call: TRBD2 (6 bases). This receptor was identified in a man aged 30-40 years with active or convalescent COVID-19. The sequenced sample was peripheral blood. The CDR3 DNA is TGTGCCAGCAGCCTAATAGCGGTCGCAGGAGAGACCCAGTACTTC. Amino acid sequence: CASSLIAVAGETQYF.